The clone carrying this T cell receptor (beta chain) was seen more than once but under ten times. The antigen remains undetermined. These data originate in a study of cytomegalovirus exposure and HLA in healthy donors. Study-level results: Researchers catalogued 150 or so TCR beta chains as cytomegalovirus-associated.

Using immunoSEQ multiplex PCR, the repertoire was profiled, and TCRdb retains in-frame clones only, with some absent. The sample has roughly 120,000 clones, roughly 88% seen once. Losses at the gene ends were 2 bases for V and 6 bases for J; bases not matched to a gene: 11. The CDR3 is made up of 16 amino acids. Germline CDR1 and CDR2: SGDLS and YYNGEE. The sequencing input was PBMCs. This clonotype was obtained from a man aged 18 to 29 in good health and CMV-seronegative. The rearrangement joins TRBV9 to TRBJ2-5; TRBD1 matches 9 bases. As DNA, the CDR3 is TGTGCCAGCAGCGTCGACGGGACAGGGAAACGGAAGACCCAGTACTTC. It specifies CASSVDGTGKRKTQYF.